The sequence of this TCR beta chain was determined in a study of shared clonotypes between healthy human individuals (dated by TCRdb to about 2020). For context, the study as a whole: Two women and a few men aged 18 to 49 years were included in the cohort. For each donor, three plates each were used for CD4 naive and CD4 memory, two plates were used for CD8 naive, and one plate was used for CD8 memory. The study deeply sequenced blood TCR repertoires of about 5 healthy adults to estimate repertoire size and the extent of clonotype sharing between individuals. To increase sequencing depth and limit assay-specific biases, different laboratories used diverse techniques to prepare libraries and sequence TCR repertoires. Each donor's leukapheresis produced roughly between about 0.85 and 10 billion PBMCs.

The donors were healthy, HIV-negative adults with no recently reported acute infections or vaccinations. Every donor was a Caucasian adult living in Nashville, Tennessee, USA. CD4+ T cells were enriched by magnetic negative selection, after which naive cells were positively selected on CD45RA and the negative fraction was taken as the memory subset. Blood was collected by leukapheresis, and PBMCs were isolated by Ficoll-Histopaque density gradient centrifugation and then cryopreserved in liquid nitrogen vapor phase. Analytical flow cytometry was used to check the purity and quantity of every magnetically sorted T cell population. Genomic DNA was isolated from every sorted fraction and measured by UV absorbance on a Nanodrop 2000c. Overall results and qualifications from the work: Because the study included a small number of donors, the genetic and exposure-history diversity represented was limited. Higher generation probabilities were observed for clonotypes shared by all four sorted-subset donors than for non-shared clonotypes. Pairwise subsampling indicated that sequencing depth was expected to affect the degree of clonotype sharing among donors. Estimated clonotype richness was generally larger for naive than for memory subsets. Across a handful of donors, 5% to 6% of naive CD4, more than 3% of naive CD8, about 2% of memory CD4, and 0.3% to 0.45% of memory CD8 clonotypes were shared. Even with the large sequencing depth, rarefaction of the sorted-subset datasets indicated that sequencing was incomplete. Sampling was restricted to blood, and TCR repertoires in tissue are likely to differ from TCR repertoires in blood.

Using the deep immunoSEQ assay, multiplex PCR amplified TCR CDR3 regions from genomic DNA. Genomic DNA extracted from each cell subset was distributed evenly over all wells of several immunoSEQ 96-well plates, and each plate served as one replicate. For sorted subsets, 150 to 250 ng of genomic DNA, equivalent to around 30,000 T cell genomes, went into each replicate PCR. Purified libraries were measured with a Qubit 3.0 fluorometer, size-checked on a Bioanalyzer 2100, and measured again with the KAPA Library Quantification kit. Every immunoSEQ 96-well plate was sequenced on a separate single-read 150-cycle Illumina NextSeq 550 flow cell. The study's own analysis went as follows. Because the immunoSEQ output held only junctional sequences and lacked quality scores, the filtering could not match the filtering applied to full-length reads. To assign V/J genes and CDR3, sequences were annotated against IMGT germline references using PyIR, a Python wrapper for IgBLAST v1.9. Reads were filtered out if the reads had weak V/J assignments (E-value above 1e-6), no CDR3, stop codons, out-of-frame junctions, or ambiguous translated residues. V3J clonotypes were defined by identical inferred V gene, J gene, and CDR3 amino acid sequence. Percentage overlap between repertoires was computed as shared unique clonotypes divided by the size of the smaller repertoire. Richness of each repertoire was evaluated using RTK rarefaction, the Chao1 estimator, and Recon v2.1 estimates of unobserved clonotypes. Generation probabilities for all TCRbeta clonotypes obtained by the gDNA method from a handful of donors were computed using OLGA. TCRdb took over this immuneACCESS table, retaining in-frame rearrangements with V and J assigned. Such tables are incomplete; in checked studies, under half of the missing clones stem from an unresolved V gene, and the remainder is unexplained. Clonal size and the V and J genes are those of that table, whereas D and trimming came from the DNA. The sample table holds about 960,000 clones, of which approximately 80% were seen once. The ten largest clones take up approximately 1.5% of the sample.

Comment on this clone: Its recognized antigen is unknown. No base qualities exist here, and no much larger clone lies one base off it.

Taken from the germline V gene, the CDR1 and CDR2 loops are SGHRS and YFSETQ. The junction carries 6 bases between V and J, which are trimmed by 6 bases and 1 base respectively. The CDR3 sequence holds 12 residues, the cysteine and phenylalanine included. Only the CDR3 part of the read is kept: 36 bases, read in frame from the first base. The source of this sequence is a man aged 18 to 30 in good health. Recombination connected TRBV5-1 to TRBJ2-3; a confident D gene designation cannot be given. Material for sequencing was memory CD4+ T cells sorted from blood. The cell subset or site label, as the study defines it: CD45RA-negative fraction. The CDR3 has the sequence CASTDGTDTQYF. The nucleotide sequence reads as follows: TGCGCCAGCACGGACGGCACAGATACGCAGTATTTT.